This TCR beta chain stems from a study of human T cells and chemical hapten exposure. V was clipped by 1 base and J by 5 bases, with 7 bases between them. This CDR3 contains 13 residues. General study results and limits: Patch test score showed a positive correlation with PT1 expanded TCR counts.

This clonotype was counted at least ten times. The antigen remains unidentified. Via MiXCR, TCRdb re-called the RACE reads, giving one row per CDR3 protein. The sample contains tens of thousands of distinct CDR3 sequences, 12% of which appear only once. Documented time point: patch test 3, about 24 weeks after DPC sensitization. The treatment is: therapeutic diphenylcyclopropenone sensitization with weekly scalp DPC. RNA extraction used unfractionated whole blood as the source of total RNA. The donor pool consisted of alopecia patients aged 18 to 70 years, considered suitable for DPC. The rearrangement joins TRBV12-3 or TRBV12-4 to TRBJ2-3; D gene uncertain. Sequenced material: whole blood, taken in connection with sensitization to the hapten diphenylcyclopropenone (DPC). This receptor was taken from a woman aged 40-49 years with alopecia areata. Some clones in this sample may be carry-over from other donors' samples. Here the CDR3 reads CASSLVAGDTQYF. Written as DNA, the CDR3 is TGTGCCAGCAGTTTAGTTGCCGGAGATACGCAGTATTTT.